These 2 T cell receptor beta chains were sequenced from one sample in a study of monozygotic twins with inflammatory bowel disease. For each CDR3 protein, TCRdb gives one entry from its re-call of the 5' RACE reads, without DNA. This sample's table reports around 450,000 distinct CDR3 sequences. The sample was blood. These receptors were obtained from a human donor with ulcerative colitis or Crohn's disease, or a healthy co-twin of an affected twin (not recorded which).

The V and J genes are TRBV5-1 and TRBJ2-7; TCRdb reports TRBD2, a call that lacks DNA to check it against. The CDR3 runs 13 residues. Looked up from germline, CDR1 is SGHRS and CDR2 is YFSETQ. The CDR3 is CASSQTPGGEQYF.

The J gene is TRBJ2-1, the V gene TRBV5-6. The CDR3 sequence is 13 residues long. Germline values: CDR1 SGHDT, CDR2 YYEEEE. The chain's CDR3 is CASSLWRYNEQFF. The entire variable domain, with the rest obtained from reference TRBV5-6 and TRBJ2-1, is as follows: DAGVTQSPTHLIKTRGQQVTLRCSPKSGHDTVSWYQQALGQGPQFIFQYYEEEERQRGNFPDRFSGHQFPNYSSELNVNALLLGDSALYLCASSLWRYNEQFFGPGTRLTVL.